Included here is one T cell receptor beta chain sequence, with context. The antigen is not known. This PCR relied on a set of 60 Vbeta primers and 13 Jbeta primers. This table comes from immunoSEQ multiplex PCR, and its TCRdb copy is limited to in-frame clones, with some not included. This table holds over 100,000 clones, 60% to 85% found once. This record comes from a study of cytomegalovirus exposure and HLA in healthy donors. Germline V gene lookup returns CDR1 SQVTM and CDR2 ANQGSEA. This CDR3 comprises 12 residues. V shed 5 bases and J shed 1 base, with 6 bases lying between them. Study-wide results and caveats: Sequencing probably produced one cluster of sequence variants that were highly shared.

The chain has TRBV29-1 and TRBJ2-4, with TRBD2 as a possible D gene (5 bases). This TCR came from a woman aged 40 to 50 in good health and CMV-seronegative. The sequencing sample was made of PBMCs. DNA for the CDR3: TGCAGCGTTAGGAGGGCCAAAAACATTCAGTACTTC. Its protein is CSVRRAKNIQYF.